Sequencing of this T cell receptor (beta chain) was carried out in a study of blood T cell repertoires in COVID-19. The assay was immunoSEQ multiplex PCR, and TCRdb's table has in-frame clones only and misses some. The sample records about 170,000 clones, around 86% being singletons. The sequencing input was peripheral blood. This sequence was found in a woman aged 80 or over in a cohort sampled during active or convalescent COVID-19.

In DNA form, the CDR3 reads TGTGCCAGCAGCCCGGAGGAGGGGTCCCCTTCACCCCTCCACTTT. Amino acid sequence: CASSPEEGSPSPLHF. The chain employs TRBV7-2 and TRBJ1-6; D perhaps matches TRBD1 (5 bases). The V end was cut by 5 bases, the J end by 9 bases, with 17 bases between. The CDR3 is made up of 15 amino acids. Germline V gene data show CDR1 as SGHTA and CDR2 as FQGNSA.